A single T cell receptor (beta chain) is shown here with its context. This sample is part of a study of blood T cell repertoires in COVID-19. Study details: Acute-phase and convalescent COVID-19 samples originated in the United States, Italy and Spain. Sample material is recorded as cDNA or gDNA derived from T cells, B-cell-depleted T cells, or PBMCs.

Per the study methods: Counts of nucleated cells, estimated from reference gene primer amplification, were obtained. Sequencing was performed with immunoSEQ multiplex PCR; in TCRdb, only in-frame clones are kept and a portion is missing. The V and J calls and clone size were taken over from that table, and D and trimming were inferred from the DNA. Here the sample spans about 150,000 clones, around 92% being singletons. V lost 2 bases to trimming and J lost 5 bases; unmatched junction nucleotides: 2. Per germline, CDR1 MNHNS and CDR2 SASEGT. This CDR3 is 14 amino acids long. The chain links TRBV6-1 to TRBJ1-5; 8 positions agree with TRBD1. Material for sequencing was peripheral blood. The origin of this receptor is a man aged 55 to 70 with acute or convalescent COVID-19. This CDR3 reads CASSEQGAYQPQHF. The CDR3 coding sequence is TGTGCCAGCAGTGAACAGGGGGCTTATCAGCCCCAGCATTTT.